These 20 T cell receptor beta chains were sequenced from one sample in a study of T cells in localized non-small cell lung cancer. TCRdb keeps only in-frame clones here, not all; method: immunoSEQ multiplex PCR. The sample includes about 25,000 clones, 88% of them seen just once. The material was peripheral blood mononuclear cells, obtained before any cancer treatment. All receptors come from a woman aged 35-75 years with stage III lung adenocarcinoma.

The rearrangement links TRBV5-1 to TRBJ1-2; tentatively, D is TRBD1 (5 bases). Per germline, CDR1 SGHRS and CDR2 YFSETQ. The CDR3 loop spans 12 amino acids. The V gene lost 4 bases and the J gene lost 7 bases, with 11 bases spanning the gap. This CDR3 reads CASSPGAAGYTF. The CDR3 DNA follows: TGCGCCAGCAGCCCCGGGGCGGCTGGCTACACCTTC.

V and J are TRBV19 and TRBJ2-1; 10 positions match TRBD2. Germline CDR1 and CDR2: LNHDA and SQIVND (reference sequence). With V trimmed by 0 bases and J by 8 bases, 10 bases remained unmatched. The CDR3 extends over 17 amino acids. CDR3 coding DNA: TGTGCCAGTAGTATAGATATAGCTAGCGGGAGTTTTGATGAGCAGTTCTTC. Protein: CASSIDIASGSFDEQFF.

In this sample, this clone turned up a few times. The gene calls are TRBV28 and TRBJ2-7; D not certain. The CDR3 is 11 amino acids. V lost 3 bases and J lost 4, with 4 bases in between. CDR1 and CDR2 from the germline V gene are MDHEN and SYDVKM. The CDR3 bases are TGTGCCAGCAGTTTGGCGTACGAGCAGTACTTC. Protein product: CASSLAYEQYF. Filled out from reference TRBV28 and TRBJ2-7, the complete variable domain reads DVKVTQSSRYLVKRTGEKVFLECVQDMDHENMFWYRQDPGLGLRLIYFSYDVKMKEKGDIPEGYSVSREKKERFSLILESASTNQTSMYLCASSLAYEQYFGPGTRLTVT.

This chain uses TRBV5-1 with TRBJ2-7, with D possibly being TRBD2 (6 bases). This CDR3 has 16 amino acids. The V end was cut by 1 base, the J end by 0 bases, with 14 bases between. Germline V gives CDR1 SGHRS, CDR2 YFSETQ. This CDR3 is CASSLYSPGSSYEQYF. CDR3 in DNA: TGCGCCAGCAGCTTGTATAGCCCCGGGAGCTCCTACGAGCAGTACTTC.

The chain links TRBV5-6 to TRBJ2-1; D gene ambiguous. Trimming cost V 0 bases and J 3 bases, with 1 base left between them. Germline V gene lookup returns CDR1 SGHDT and CDR2 YYEEEE. The CDR3 extends over 12 amino acids. The CDR3 spells CASSLDYNEQFF. The CDR3 DNA reads TGTGCCAGCAGCTTGGACTACAATGAGCAGTTCTTC.

CDR3 loop: CASSLSPDRGQYEQYF. In DNA, the CDR3 is TGTGCCAGCAGCCTTTCCCCGGACAGGGGTCAATACGAGCAGTACTTC. The chain is built from TRBV7-8 and TRBJ2-7; the match to TRBD1 covers 9 bases. Unmatched junction bases numbered 12, after V lost 5 bases and J lost 4 bases. CDR3 length equals 16 residues. From germline, CDR1 is SGHVS and CDR2 FQNEAQ.

This clone has only one observation. The rearrangement joins TRBV19 to TRBJ2-2; D gene unclear. The germline V and J ends were trimmed by 5 bases and 4 bases, with 17 bases remaining between them. The CDR3 totals 16 residues. CDR1 is LNHDA and CDR2 is SQIVND in the germline V gene (reference sequence). The CDR3 reads CASSPPSRVGTGELFF. The CDR3 DNA follows: TGTGCCAGTAGTCCCCCCTCACGGGTCGGCACCGGGGAGCTGTTTTTT. Full variable domain (rest looked up from reference TRBV19 and TRBJ2-2): DGGITQSPKYLFRKEGQNVTLSCEQNLNHDAMYWYRQDPGQGLRLIYYSQIVNDFQKGDIAEGYSVSREKKESFPLTVTSAQKNPTAFYLCASSPPSRVGTGELFFGEGSRLTVL.

The chain combines TRBV6-6 with TRBJ2-1; D is uncertain. The CDR3 sequence is 11 residues long. Deletions cut 2 bases from V and 9 bases from J, with 5 bases between. Germline lookup yields CDR1 MNHNY and CDR2 SVGAGI (reference sequence). This CDR3 is CASSYGGEQFF. In DNA, the CDR3 is TGTGCCAGCAGTTACGGTGGTGAGCAGTTCTTC.

The chain carries TRBV7-8 and TRBJ1-6, with 7 bases aligning to TRBD1. The CDR3 is 16 amino acids. With V trimmed by 4 bases and J by 7 bases, 10 bases remained unmatched. The germline V gene encodes CDR1 SGHVS and CDR2 FQNEAQ. CDR3 residues: CASSSTRGQANSPLHF. The CDR3 nucleotides are TGTGCCAGCAGCTCGACTCGCGGACAGGCCAATTCACCCCTCCACTTT.

The V gene is TRBV12-5, the J gene TRBJ2-7, with D possibly matching TRBD1 (6 bases). The V end was cut by 7 bases, the J end by 0 bases, with 10 bases between. The CDR3 runs to 13 residues. CDR1 and CDR2 (germline): LGHNT, FRNRAP. The CDR3 sequence is CASASGDSYEQYF. The CDR3 coding sequence is TGTGCTAGTGCCTCAGGGGACTCCTACGAGCAGTACTTC.

About this clone: An end of the junction does not agree with germline; a read error may underlie this. CDR3 loop: CASSYSSVLTGAFF. The CDR3 DNA sequence: TGTGCCAGCAGTTACTCGAGTGTGTTGACTGGAGCTTTCTTT. This chain joins TRBV6-5 and TRBJ1-1; D is unresolved. This CDR3 has 14 residues. Germline CDR1 is MNHEY and CDR2 is SVGAGI.

The chain recombines TRBV30 with TRBJ1-2; D is perhaps TRBD1 (5 bases). V lost 4 bases and J 7 bases, leaving 13 bases between the germline ends. Germline V lookup: CDR1 GTSNPN, CDR2 SVGIG (reference sequence). The CDR3 loop spans 12 amino acids. The CDR3 protein is CAWTKGLGGYTF. The CDR3 DNA is TGTGCCTGGACGAAGGGGTTGGGTGGCTACACCTTC.

The genes are TRBV7-9 and TRBJ2-3; D is unclear. The CDR3 spans 13 residues. The V and J ends lost 1 base and 3 bases respectively, with 5 bases between them. Germline V gives CDR1 SEHNR, CDR2 FQNEAQ (reference sequence). CDR3 DNA sequence: TGTGCCAGCAGCTTAGATAGGACAGATACGCAGTATTTT. It is translated as CASSLDRTDTQYF.

The genes are TRBV7-5 and TRBJ2-5; the D call in the table, TRBD1, was not verified against the DNA. TRBV7-5 has pseudogene status. The CDR3 is made up of 14 amino acids. CDR3 in amino acids: CARSLQGLQETQYF. CDR3 bases: TGTGCCAGAAGCTTGCAGGGCCTTCAAGAGACCCAGTACTTC.

CDR3 nucleotide sequence: TGTGCCAGCAGTCCAGGGGCTAGCACAGATACGCAGTATTTT. It is translated as CASSPGASTDTQYF. The chain carries TRBV6-6 and TRBJ2-3; D perhaps matches TRBD1 (6 bases). The ends were cut back, 5 bases at V and 0 bases at J, with 9 bases in the middle. The CDR3 spans 14 residues. Germline V lookup: CDR1 MNHNY, CDR2 SVGAGI (reference sequence).

V and J are TRBV5-1 and TRBJ1-2; TRBD1 matches at 12 bases. The germline gives CDR1 SGHRS, CDR2 YFSETQ. This CDR3 has 14 residues. J lost 7 bases, V lost 7 bases, and 8 bases had no gene match. DNA for the CDR3: TGCGCCAGCGTCCGGGACAGGGGGCAGAGTGGCTACACCTTC. Translation gives CASVRDRGQSGYTF.

The chain is built from TRBV29-1 and TRBJ2-5, with 8 nucleotides matching TRBD1. The CDR3 runs to 12 residues. CDR1 is SQVTM and CDR2 is ANQGSEA in the germline V gene. The V and J ends lost 6 bases and 5 bases, in that order; junction bases with no gene match: 5. CDR3 nucleotides: TGCAGCGTCCAGGGGGCAGGTGAGACCCAGTACTTC. Amino acids: CSVQGAGETQYF. Full variable domain (remainder filled in from reference TRBV29-1 and TRBJ2-5): SAVISQKPSRDICQRGTSLTIQCQVDSQVTMMFWYRQQPGQSLTLIATANQGSEATYESGFVIDKFPISRPNLTFSTLTVSNMSPEDSSIYLCSVQGAGETQYFGPGTRLLVL.

The V gene is TRBV4-1, the J gene TRBJ2-7; 8 bases fit TRBD2. The CDR3 has 16 residues. Germline V gene sequence: CDR1 MGHRA, CDR2 YSYEKL. Trimming took 3 bases from V and 5 from J; bases not matched to a gene: 12. The CDR3 is CASSQGVGREEDEQYF. CDR3 nucleotides: TGCGCCAGCAGCCAGGGGGTGGGGCGGGAGGAGGACGAGCAGTACTTC.

In this sample, this clone turned up once. The V call is TRBV7-9, the J call TRBJ1-2; 7 bases are a match to TRBD1. The V and J ends lost 5 bases and 3 bases, in that order; junction bases with no gene match: 12. In germline, CDR1 is SEHNR, CDR2 FQNEAQ (reference sequence). The CDR3 totals 16 residues. In DNA, the CDR3 is TGTGCCAGCAGCATCTATCGTGGGACAGCTTACTATGGCTACACCTTC. This codes for CASSIYRGTAYYGYTF.

The chain carries TRBV5-1 and TRBJ2-1; 13 bases agree with TRBD2. V shed 4 bases and J 9 bases; nucleotides not matched to a gene: 7. This CDR3 is 15 amino acids long. The germline V gene encodes CDR1 SGHRS and CDR2 YFSETQ. The CDR3 DNA is TGCGCCAGCAGCGCCGGACTAGCGGGAGATGGTGAGCAGTTCTTC. Translation: CASSAGLAGDGEQFF.